The clone carrying this TCR beta chain showed up just once. Germline V lookup: CDR1 MNHEY, CDR2 SVGEGT. Trimming cost V 0 bases and J 2 bases; bases outside gene matches: 7. CDR3 size: 17 residues. The sample originates from a study of blood T cell repertoires in COVID-19. The overall study: Specimens from acute and convalescent COVID-19 originated in the United States, Italy and Spain. PBMCs, B-cell-depleted T cells, or T cells were the source of the cDNA or gDNA that made up the material.

Source study methods: Reference gene primer amplification gave nucleated cell count estimates. The assay was immunoSEQ multiplex PCR, and TCRdb's table has in-frame clones only and misses some. V, J and clone size are those of that table, while D and trimming were read from the DNA. The sample holds around 280,000 clones; 70% to 90% are singletons and the top ten take over 1%. The clonotype comes from a man aged 65 to 85 with acute or convalescent COVID-19. The rearrangement links TRBV6-2 or TRBV6-3 to TRBJ2-3; 8 bases line up with TRBD1. The sequencing input was peripheral blood. The CDR3, as DNA: TGTGCCAGCAGTTACTCAGCCGGGACAGGCCTCACAGATACGCAGTATTTT. Protein product: CASSYSAGTGLTDTQYF.